Listed here are 27 T cell receptor beta chains from one sample, sequenced in a study of blood T cell repertoires in COVID-19. TCRdb keeps only in-frame clones here, not all; method: immunoSEQ multiplex PCR. This sample has 260,000 or so clones; under 90% occur once, and the top ten carry about a sixth. The sequenced sample was PBMCs or T cells enriched from blood (not recorded which). These TCRs come from a man aged 18-30 years who had recovered from COVID-19.

The DNA of the CDR3 is TGTGCCAGCAGTCAAGCGGGAGGGCCGTACAATGAGCAGTTCTTC. Amino acid sequence: CASSQAGGPYNEQFF. V and J are TRBV27 and TRBJ2-1; 10 nucleotides agree with TRBD2. Germline V gene sequence: CDR1 MNHEY, CDR2 SMNVEV (reference sequence). Germline trimming cut 5 bases from V and 4 bases from J; bases unmatched to any gene: 5. The CDR3 runs 15 residues.

This clone has a single count. The V call is TRBV7-8, the J call TRBJ2-1, with 10 bases identical to TRBD1. CDR3 length equals 15 residues. Germline CDR1 and CDR2: SGHVS and FQNEAQ. V shed 4 bases, J shed 6 bases, and the junction held 6 bases outside the gene matches. The CDR3 DNA is TGTGCCAGCAGCTCCGCCCGGGACAGGGGCAATGAGCAGTTCTTC. Amino acid sequence: CASSSARDRGNEQFF.

The V call is TRBV7-2, the J call TRBJ2-7; 10 bases match TRBD2. V lost 0 bases to trimming and J lost 4 bases; unmatched junction nucleotides: 6. The CDR3 consists of 16 residues. CDR1 is SGHTA and CDR2 is FQGNSA in the germline V gene. CDR3 nucleotide sequence: TGTGCCAGCAGCTTAGCGTCGACTAGCGGGTATTACGAGCAGTACTTC. Translation gives CASSLASTSGYYEQYF.

The chain joins TRBV24-1 to TRBJ2-3, with 10 bases matching TRBD1. From germline, CDR1 is KGHDR and CDR2 SFDVKD. V gave up 4 bases and J gave up 5 bases; unmatched junction bases: 5. The length of the CDR3 is 15 residues. The CDR3 protein is CATSDRDRGRDTQYF. DNA for the CDR3: TGTGCCACCAGTGACCGTGACAGGGGGCGAGATACGCAGTATTTT.

The chain recombines TRBV25-1 with TRBJ2-1; maybe TRBD2 (5 bases). The ends were cut back, 5 bases at V and 4 bases at J, with 15 bases in the middle. CDR1 and CDR2 (germline): MGHDK, SYGVNS. The CDR3 is made up of 15 amino acids. CDR3 region: CASSPIGAVYNEQFF. In nucleotides, the CDR3 is TGTGCCAGCAGTCCCATTGGAGCGGTATACAATGAGCAGTTCTTC.

The chain links TRBV3-1 (or the pseudogene TRBV3-2) to TRBJ1-2; D gene unclear. The germline CDR1 and CDR2 sequences are LGHDT and YNNKEL (reference sequence). Trimming cost V 1 base and J 4 bases, with 13 bases left between them. This CDR3 has 15 residues. This chain's CDR3 is CASSQVVSAGYGYTF. The CDR3 bases are TGTGCCAGCAGCCAAGTTGTCTCTGCGGGCTATGGCTACACCTTC.

The genes are TRBV30 and TRBJ2-7; 13 nucleotides agree with TRBD2. J lost 3 bases, V lost 4 bases, and 3 bases had no gene match. Per germline, CDR1 GTSNPN and CDR2 SVGIG (reference sequence). The CDR3 loop spans 14 amino acids. This CDR3 is CAWTRTSGSYEQYF. In DNA form, the CDR3 reads TGTGCCTGGACCAGGACTAGCGGGAGCTACGAGCAGTACTTC.

This sequence joins TRBV28 and TRBJ1-1; 7 bases fit TRBD1. From germline, CDR1 is MDHEN and CDR2 SYDVKM. The CDR3 loop spans 15 amino acids. The trim removed 6 bases at V and 0 bases at J, leaving 7 bases unmatched. As DNA, the CDR3 is TGTGCCAGCAGCCGAACAGGGGAAGTGAACACTGAAGCTTTCTTT. It specifies CASSRTGEVNTEAFF.

This clone has just one count. The chain uses TRBV10-3 and TRBJ2-7; TRBD2 matches 10 bases. In germline, CDR1 is ENHRY, CDR2 SYGVKD. Trimming cost V 0 bases and J 4 bases; bases outside gene matches: 3. The CDR3 totals 15 residues. CDR3 in DNA: TGTGCCATCAGTGAGTCGGAACTAGCGGGGTACGAGCAGTACTTC. The encoded protein is CAISESELAGYEQYF.

The J gene is TRBJ2-2, the V gene TRBV5-1; TRBD1 matches at 8 bases. This CDR3 region has 15 residues. Losses at the gene ends were 0 bases for V and 7 bases for J; bases not matched to a gene: 5. CDR1 SGHRS and CDR2 YFSETQ come from the germline V gene. The DNA for the CDR3 is TGCGCCAGCAGCTTGGAACAGGGGGGCGTCGGGGAGCTGTTTTTT. This gives the protein CASSLEQGGVGELFF.

V is TRBV7-9 and J is TRBJ2-2; a weak D match, TRBD1 (6 bases). V was clipped by 4 bases and J by 1 base, with 7 bases between them. Germline CDR1 and CDR2: SEHNR and FQNEAQ (reference sequence). The CDR3 consists of 14 residues. The DNA for the CDR3 is TGTGCCAGCAGCTCACAGGGGAACACCGGGGAGCTGTTTTTT. Residues: CASSSQGNTGELFF. Full variable domain (remainder filled in from reference TRBV7-9 and TRBJ2-2): DTGVSQNPRHKITKRGQNVTFRCDPISEHNRLYWYRQTLGQGPEFLTYFQNEAQLEKSRLLSDRFSAERPKGSFSTLEIQRTEQGDSAMYLCASSSQGNTGELFFGEGSRLTVL.

V usage is TRBV10-2 and J usage is TRBJ2-7; the D is unclear. The CDR3 covers 12 residues. V was clipped by 3 bases and J by 3 bases, with 6 bases between them. Germline CDR1 reads WSHSY; CDR2 reads SAAADI. In DNA form, the CDR3 reads TGCGCCAGCAGTGACAACGGCTACGAGCAGTACTTC. Translated: CASSDNGYEQYF.

This clone was seen a single time. One end of the junction does not line up with germline, which may come from a read error. V is TRBV3-1 (or the pseudogene TRBV3-2) and J is TRBJ1-1; tentative D call: TRBD1 (6 bases). Germline lookup yields CDR1 LGHDT and CDR2 YNNKEL (reference sequence). This CDR3 has 13 residues. The CDR3 DNA is TGTGCCAGCAGCCAAGGGGACACTCGCCCGGGCATTTTT. This gives the protein CASSQGDTRPGIF.

In its sample, this clone was seen once. The rearrangement joins TRBV7-9 to TRBJ2-5, with 9 bases matching TRBD2. J was trimmed by 5 bases and V by 3 bases; bases with no gene match: 16. The CDR3 sequence is 18 residues long. Germline CDR1 and CDR2: SEHNR and FQNEAQ (reference sequence). The CDR3: CASSFTRLAGGPRETQYF. CDR3 bases: TGTGCCAGCAGCTTCACCCGGTTGGCGGGGGGGCCTCGGGAGACCCAGTACTTC.

The chain is built from TRBV7-8 and TRBJ2-3, with 12 bases identical to TRBD2. CDR1 is SGHVS and CDR2 is FQNEAQ in the germline V gene. This CDR3 comprises 16 residues. V dropped 4 bases and J dropped 3; count of bases not matched to a gene: 5. CDR3 sequence: CASSYTSGGLTDTQYF. The CDR3 region has the DNA TGTGCCAGCAGCTATACTAGCGGGGGGCTTACAGATACGCAGTATTTT.

The sample holds one count of this clone. The V call is TRBV28, the J call TRBJ1-2, with 8 positions matching TRBD1. This CDR3 has 15 amino acids. J gave up 4 bases and V 5 bases, and 9 bases lay outside the gene matches. The germline V gene has CDR1 MDHEN and CDR2 SYDVKM. CDR3 bases: TGTGCCAGCAGTCTACAACCGACAGGGGTCTATGGCTACACCTTC. Its translation: CASSLQPTGVYGYTF.

The genes are TRBV24-1 and TRBJ1-5, with D tentatively TRBD1 (5 bases). V shed 1 base and J shed 4 bases, with 7 bases lying between them. The CDR3 loop spans 14 amino acids. The germline gives CDR1 KGHDR, CDR2 SFDVKD. The CDR3 protein is CATSDLSGNQPQHF. Here the CDR3 DNA reads TGTGCCACCAGTGATTTATCAGGGAATCAGCCCCAGCATTTT.

This chain connects TRBV5-4 to TRBJ1-1, with 10 nucleotides matching TRBD1. Per the germline V gene, CDR1 is SGHNT and CDR2 is YYREEE (reference sequence). With V trimmed by 4 bases and J by 4 bases, 7 bases remained unmatched. The CDR3 is 15 residues long. CDR3 DNA: TGTGCCAGCAGCCTCCGGGACAGGGGCATCACTGAAGCTTTCTTT. This gives the protein CASSLRDRGITEAFF.

The chain has TRBV27 and TRBJ2-2; TRBD2 aligns across 7 bases. The germline CDR1 and CDR2 sequences are MNHEY and SMNVEV (reference sequence). V dropped 1 base and J dropped 0; count of bases not matched to a gene: 5. This CDR3 has 17 amino acids. DNA for the CDR3: TGTGCCAGCAGTTTATATGCGGGAGCCCCGAACACCGGGGAGCTGTTTTTT. Translating it yields CASSLYAGAPNTGELFF.

V is TRBV7-9 and J is TRBJ1-2; D uncertain. The CDR3 contains 13 residues. Germline V CDR1 and CDR2: SEHNR, FQNEAQ (reference sequence). Trimming cost V 2 bases and J 5 bases, with 9 bases left between them. The CDR3 DNA reads as TGTGCCAGCAGCTTATCGACTTTTTATGGCTACACCTTC. This sequence encodes CASSLSTFYGYTF.

The CDR3 here is CASSLAGSSTDTQYF. As DNA, the CDR3 is TGTGCCAGCAGTTTAGCCGGCAGTAGCACAGATACGCAGTATTTT. The chain carries TRBV6-5 and TRBJ2-3; D unresolved. Germline lookup yields CDR1 MNHEY and CDR2 SVGAGI. V lost 4 bases and J 0 bases, leaving 11 bases between the germline ends. The CDR3 length is 15 residues.

The chain uses TRBV19 and TRBJ1-3; D not certain. V gave up 6 bases and J gave up 3 bases, with 9 bases separating them. Germline V gives CDR1 LNHDA, CDR2 SQIVND (reference sequence). This CDR3 has 13 amino acids. The CDR3: CASRTGGGNTIYF. CDR3 DNA sequence: TGTGCCAGTAGGACGGGTGGTGGAAACACCATATATTTT.

The rearrangement joins TRBV5-1 to TRBJ2-5, with D possibly being TRBD2 (6 bases). Germline V lookup: CDR1 SGHRS, CDR2 YFSETQ. This CDR3 contains 15 residues. Trimming removed 6 bases at V and 3 bases at J, with 18 bases between. DNA for the CDR3: TGCGCCAGCAAATCGGTCGGGAGTGTCGAAGAGACCCAGTACTTC. Protein product: CASKSVGSVEETQYF.

This clone was counted a few times. This chain joins TRBV10-1 and TRBJ2-5; TRBD1 aligns across 7 bases. Looked up from germline, CDR1 is WNHNN and CDR2 is SYGVQD (reference sequence). V was pared by 9 bases and J by 2 bases, with 6 bases of the junction left unmatched. The CDR3 consists of 13 residues. The CDR3 loop is CAREPGQQETQYF. The DNA of the CDR3 is TGCGCCAGAGAACCGGGACAGCAAGAGACCCAGTACTTC.

The rearrangement joins TRBV4-1 to TRBJ2-1, with 10 bases aligning to TRBD2. V dropped 4 bases and J dropped 3; count of bases not matched to a gene: 9. Looked up from germline, CDR1 is MGHRA and CDR2 is YSYEKL. The CDR3 extends over 17 amino acids. This CDR3 reads CASSLELSGGFYNEQFF. The CDR3 nucleotides read TGCGCCAGCAGCCTGGAACTTAGCGGGGGGTTCTACAATGAGCAGTTCTTC.

This clone was seen only a few times. The rearrangement joins TRBV7-9 to TRBJ1-1; D gene uncertain. This CDR3 has 13 residues. V lost 3 bases, J lost 3 bases, and 8 bases lay in between. CDR1 and CDR2 (germline): SEHNR, FQNEAQ (reference sequence). CDR3 coding DNA: TGTGCCAGCAGCTTTCGGGTAGACACTGAAGCTTTCTTT. Its translation is CASSFRVDTEAFF.

The gene calls are TRBV7-6 and TRBJ2-1; 11 bases line up with TRBD2. The CDR3 runs to 18 residues. With V trimmed by 5 bases and J by 4 bases, 13 bases remained unmatched. Germline V gene data show CDR1 as SGHVS and CDR2 as FNYEAQ. The CDR3 is CASSQVGTSGGRYNEQFF. CDR3 coding DNA: TGTGCCAGCAGCCAGGTCGGGACTAGCGGAGGCCGTTACAATGAGCAGTTCTTC.